This T cell receptor (beta chain) was observed in a study of T cells after yellow fever vaccination. Study results and limitations: Re-detected after boosting: most primary clones, 96% of CD4 and about 89% of CD8.

TCRdb independently ran MiXCR on the 5' RACE reads; one entry per CDR3 protein. Of about 580,000 distinct CDR3 sequences in the sample, 17% were seen once. In regard to this clonotype: No antigen is known for it.

The CDR3 totals 14 residues. Trimming removed 2 bases at V and 5 bases at J, with 12 bases between. Germline lookup yields CDR1 SGHTA and CDR2 FQGNSA. Sample: PBMCs, taken around 5 days after the first yellow fever vaccination. The chain is built from TRBV7-2 and TRBJ1-1; D might be TRBD1 (6 bases). The clonotype was recovered from a man aged 18 to 30 who received the YFV17D yellow fever vaccine. The CDR3 loop reads CASSLYRGQTEAFF. The CDR3 coding sequence is TGTGCCAGCAGCTTATACCGGGGGCAGACTGAAGCTTTCTTT.